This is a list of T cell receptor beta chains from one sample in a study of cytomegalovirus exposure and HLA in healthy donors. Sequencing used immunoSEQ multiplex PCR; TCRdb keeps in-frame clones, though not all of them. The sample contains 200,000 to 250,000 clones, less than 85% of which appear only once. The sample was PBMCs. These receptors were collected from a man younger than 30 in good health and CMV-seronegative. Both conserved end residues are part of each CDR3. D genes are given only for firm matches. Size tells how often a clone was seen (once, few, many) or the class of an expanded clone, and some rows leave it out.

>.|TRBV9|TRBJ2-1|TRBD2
CASALIGTNYNEQFF
TGTGCCAGCGCGCTAATCGGGACTAACTACAATGAGCAGTTCTTC
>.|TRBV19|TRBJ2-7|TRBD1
CASTRDRGSYEQYF
TGTGCCAGTACCCGGGACAGGGGCTCCTACGAGCAGTACTTC
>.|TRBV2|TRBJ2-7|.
CASSPGSARGEQYF
TGTGCCAGCAGTCCCGGGTCCGCACGGGGAGAGCAGTACTTC
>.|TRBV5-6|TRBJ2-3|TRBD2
CASSLAGTSISATQYF
TGTGCCAGCAGCTTGGCCGGGACTAGCATAAGTGCTACGCAGTATTTT
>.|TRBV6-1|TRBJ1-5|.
CASSERGMKYQPQHF
TGTGCCAGCAGTGAACGGGGGATGAAATATCAGCCCCAGCATTTT
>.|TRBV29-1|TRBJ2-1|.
CSVVSGPLEQFF
TGCAGCGTTGTCTCAGGGCCGCTTGAGCAGTTCTTC
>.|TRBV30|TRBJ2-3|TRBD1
CAWSRDRSTQYF
TGTGCCTGGAGTCGGGACAGGAGTACGCAGTATTTT
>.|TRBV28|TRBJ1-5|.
CASRPPGHSNQPQHF
TGTGCCAGCAGGCCACCGGGACATAGCAATCAGCCCCAGCATTTT
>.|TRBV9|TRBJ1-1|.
CASSVEQETEAFF
TGTGCCAGCAGCGTAGAGCAGGAAACTGAAGCTTTCTTT
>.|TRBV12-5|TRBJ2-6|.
CASGLTGSGANVLTF
TGTGCTAGTGGTTTGACAGGTTCTGGGGCCAACGTCCTGACTTTC
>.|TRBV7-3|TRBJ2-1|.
CASSLDLSSGAYNEQFF
TGTGCCAGCAGCTTAGACCTGAGTAGCGGAGCCTACAATGAGCAGTTCTTC
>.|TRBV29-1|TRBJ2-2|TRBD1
CSVVPGGYTGELFF
TGCAGCGTTGTTCCAGGGGGCTACACCGGGGAGCTGTTTTTT
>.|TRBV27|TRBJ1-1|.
CASSSQVGREAFF
TGTGCCAGCAGTTCTCAGGTGGGTAGGGAAGCTTTCTTT
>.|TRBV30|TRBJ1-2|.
CAWFPIPGQNYGYTF
TGTGCCTGGTTCCCTATTCCGGGACAAAACTATGGCTACACCTTC
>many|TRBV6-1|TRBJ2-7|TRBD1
CASSEIRGTGRYF
TGTGCCAGCAGTGAAATAAGGGGGACAGGGAGGTACTTC
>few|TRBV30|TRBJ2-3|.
CAWSEATSTDTQYF
TGTGCCTGGAGTGAGGCGACTAGCACAGATACGCAGTATTTT
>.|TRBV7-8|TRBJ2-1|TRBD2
CASSGLAGDPYNEQFF
TGTGCCAGCAGCGGGCTAGCGGGAGACCCCTACAATGAGCAGTTCTTC
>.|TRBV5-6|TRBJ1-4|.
CASSLRTGVNEKLFF
TGTGCCAGCAGCTTGCGAACAGGCGTAAATGAAAAACTGTTTTTT
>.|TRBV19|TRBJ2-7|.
CASSLGGPNYEQYF
TGTGCCAGTAGTCTAGGAGGGCCTAACTACGAGCAGTACTTC
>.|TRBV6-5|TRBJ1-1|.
CASSYSGSGGDTEAFF
TGTGCCAGCAGTTACTCCGGCTCTGGGGGGGACACTGAAGCTTTCTTT
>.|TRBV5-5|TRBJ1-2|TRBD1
CASSLGTGQADYGYTF
TGTGCCAGCAGCTTGGGAACGGGACAGGCCGACTATGGCTACACCTTC
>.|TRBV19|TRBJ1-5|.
CASTIGGQPQHF
TGTGCCAGTACCATCGGGGGTCAGCCCCAGCATTTT
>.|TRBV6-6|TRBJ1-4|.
CASSQRAGTANEKLFF
TGTGCCAGCAGCCAAAGGGCGGGGACCGCTAATGAAAAACTGTTTTTT
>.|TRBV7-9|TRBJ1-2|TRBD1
CASSLGTSTGDGYTF
TGTGCCAGCAGCTTAGGGACCTCGACAGGGGATGGCTACACCTTC
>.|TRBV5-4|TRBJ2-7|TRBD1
CASSWALGTGDSYYEQYF
TGTGCCAGCAGCTGGGCCCTTGGGACAGGGGACAGCTACTACGAGCAGTACTTC
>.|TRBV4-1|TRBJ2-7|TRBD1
CASSQETGTGPYEQYF
TGCGCCAGCAGCCAAGAAACGGGGACAGGGCCCTACGAGCAGTACTTC
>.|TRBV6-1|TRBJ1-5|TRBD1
CASSGGGTGVINQPQHF
TGTGCCAGCAGTGGGGGGGGGACAGGGGTTATCAATCAGCCCCAGCATTTT
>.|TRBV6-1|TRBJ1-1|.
CASSYGPNTEAFF
TGTGCCAGCAGTTATGGCCCGAACACTGAAGCTTTCTTT
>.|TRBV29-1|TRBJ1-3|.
CSVGEISGNTIYF
TGCAGCGTTGGGGAGATCTCTGGAAACACCATATATTTT
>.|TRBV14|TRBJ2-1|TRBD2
CASSPLAEPYNEQFF
TGTGCCAGCAGCCCGCTAGCGGAACCCTACAATGAGCAGTTCTTC
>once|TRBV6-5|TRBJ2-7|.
CASSYSGPTYEQYF
TGTGCCAGCAGTTACTCGGGGCCTACCTACGAGCAGTACTTC
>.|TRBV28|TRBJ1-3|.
CASSLPLASSGNTIYF
TGTGCCAGCAGTTTACCGTTAGCTTCCTCTGGAAACACCATATATTTT
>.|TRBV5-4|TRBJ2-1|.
CASSSQGRPYNEQFF
TGTGCCAGCAGCTCCCAGGGTCGGCCCTACAATGAGCAGTTCTTC